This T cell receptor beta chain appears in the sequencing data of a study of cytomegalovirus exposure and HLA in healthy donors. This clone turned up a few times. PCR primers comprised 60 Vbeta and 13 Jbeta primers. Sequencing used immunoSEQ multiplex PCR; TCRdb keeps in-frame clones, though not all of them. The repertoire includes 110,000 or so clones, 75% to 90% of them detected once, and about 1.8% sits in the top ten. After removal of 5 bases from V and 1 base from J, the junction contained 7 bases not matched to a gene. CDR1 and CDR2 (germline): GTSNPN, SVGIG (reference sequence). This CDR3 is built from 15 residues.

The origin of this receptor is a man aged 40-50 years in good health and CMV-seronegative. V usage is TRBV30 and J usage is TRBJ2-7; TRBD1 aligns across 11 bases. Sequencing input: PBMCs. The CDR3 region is CAWRYRDRGSYEQYF. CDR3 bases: TGTGCCTGGCGCTACCGGGACAGGGGGTCCTACGAGCAGTACTTC. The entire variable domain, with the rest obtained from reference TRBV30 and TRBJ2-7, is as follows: SQTIHQWPATLVQPVGSPLSLECTVEGTSNPNLYWYRQAAGRGLQLLFYSVGIGQISSEVPQNLSASRPQDRQFILSSKKLLLSDSGFYLCAWRYRDRGSYEQYFGPGTRLTVT.